A single sample gave rise to the 29 T cell receptor beta chains below, sequenced in a study of blood T cell repertoires in COVID-19. This table comes from immunoSEQ multiplex PCR, and its TCRdb copy is limited to in-frame clones, with some not included. The table records about 300,000 clones, under 90% of them present only once. Material for sequencing was peripheral blood. The receptors come from a woman aged 25 to 45 with COVID-19, enrolled during active disease.

This chain connects TRBV2 to TRBJ1-5, with TRBD1 matching 11 bases. The CDR3 is made up of 15 amino acids. Germline values: CDR1 SNHLY, CDR2 FYNNEI. The trim removed 3 bases at V and 7 bases at J, leaving 5 bases unmatched. CDR3 residues: CASSEDRGRVQPQHF. CDR3 sequence (DNA): TGTGCCAGCAGTGAGGACAGGGGGCGCGTACAGCCCCAGCATTTT.

The count of this clone is one. The chain links TRBV7-9 to TRBJ2-1, with TRBD1 matching over 8 bases. V gave up 7 bases and J gave up 4 bases; unmatched junction bases: 9. This CDR3 is built from 15 residues. CDR1 and CDR2 from the germline V gene are SEHNR and FQNEAQ (reference sequence). The CDR3 sequence is CASIHKGTGYNEQFF. The DNA of the CDR3 is TGTGCCAGCATCCATAAAGGGACAGGATACAATGAGCAGTTCTTC.

The chain couples TRBV10-3 to TRBJ1-1, with TRBD1 matching over 10 bases. This CDR3 comprises 16 residues. Germline V gene data show CDR1 as ENHRY and CDR2 as SYGVKD. V lost 4 bases to trimming and J lost 4 bases; unmatched junction nucleotides: 9. CDR3 nucleotide sequence: TGTGCCATCAGTGCTCGACAGGGGGCTTCGGGCACTGAAGCTTTCTTT. It specifies CAISARQGASGTEAFF.

The rearrangement joins TRBV5-1 to TRBJ2-5; D remains ambiguous. The CDR3 consists of 15 residues. Germline V CDR1 and CDR2: SGHRS, YFSETQ. The V gene lost 0 bases and the J gene lost 5 bases, with 14 bases spanning the gap. The CDR3 region is CASSLELGSRETQYF. The CDR3 coding sequence is TGCGCCAGCAGCTTGGAACTTGGCAGCAGGGAGACCCAGTACTTC.

V usage is TRBV11-2 and J usage is TRBJ1-2; tentative D call: TRBD1 (5 bases). Trimming shortened V by 2 bases and J by 6 bases, and 10 bases separated the two germline ends. The CDR3 is 13 amino acids. CDR1 and CDR2 (germline): SGHAT, FQNNGV. Here the CDR3 reads CASSLIRADGYTF. CDR3 DNA: TGTGCCAGCAGCTTAATCAGGGCGGATGGCTACACCTTC.

This chain connects TRBV7-2 to TRBJ1-5; perhaps TRBD1 as D (5 bases). V lost 3 bases to trimming and J lost 2 bases, with 11 bases between them. CDR1 and CDR2 from the germline V gene are SGHTA and FQGNSA. The CDR3 length is 15 residues. The CDR3 DNA sequence: TGTGCCAGCAGCTTTCCAGGGATGGGCAATCAGCCCCAGCATTTT. As protein: CASSFPGMGNQPQHF.

The chain combines TRBV15 with TRBJ1-5; possible D gene TRBD1, 5 bases. Germline lookup yields CDR1 LNHNV and CDR2 YYDKDF (reference sequence). V lost 10 bases, J lost 3 bases, and 13 bases lay in between. The CDR3 covers 13 residues. The DNA for the CDR3 is TGTGCCATAAGACAGTCAGACAATCAGCCCCAGCATTTT. Its translation is CAIRQSDNQPQHF.

The chain carries TRBV11-2 and TRBJ2-3; 14 bases map to TRBD2. The ends lost 5 bases at V and 3 bases at J; junction bases unmatched: 7. The CDR3 runs 17 residues. CDR1 and CDR2 (germline): SGHAT, FQNNGV. CDR3 bases: TGTGCCAGCAGCGTCGGACTAGCGGGGGGAGTAACAGATACGCAGTATTTT. Its translation: CASSVGLAGGVTDTQYF.

The genes are TRBV6-5 and TRBJ1-2; TRBD1 agrees at 10 bases. The CDR3 runs to 11 residues. V gave up 8 bases and J gave up 8 bases; unmatched junction bases: 2. Per germline, CDR1 MNHEY and CDR2 SVGAGI. CDR3 sequence: CASGQGDGYTF. The CDR3 DNA follows: TGTGCCAGCGGACAGGGGGACGGCTACACCTTC.

This chain connects TRBV28 to TRBJ1-5; D is possibly TRBD1 (5 bases). Germline CDR1 reads MDHEN; CDR2 reads SYDVKM. The CDR3 consists of 13 residues. V was trimmed by 7 bases and J by 7 bases, leaving 14 bases between them. CDR3 DNA sequence: TGTGCCAGCACTCGGGGGGTCGGGCAGCCCCAGCATTTT. Protein sequence: CASTRGVGQPQHF.

V and J are TRBV7-9 and TRBJ2-1; TRBD1 matches at 8 bases. Unmatched junction bases numbered 11, after V lost 5 bases and J lost 8 bases. The CDR3 covers 15 residues. Looked up from germline, CDR1 is SEHNR and CDR2 is FQNEAQ (reference sequence). The CDR3 reads CASSVGQGIMDEQFF. Here the CDR3 DNA reads TGTGCCAGCAGCGTTGGACAGGGAATTATGGATGAGCAGTTCTTC.

The chain recombines TRBV13 with TRBJ2-3; 10 bases line up with TRBD1. Per germline, CDR1 PRHDT and CDR2 FYEKMQ (reference sequence). The CDR3 totals 15 residues. The junction had 5 bases not matched to a gene; V was cut back by 4 bases and J by 4 bases. The CDR3 loop is CASSSRDRGPDTQYF. CDR3 DNA: TGTGCCAGCAGCTCCCGGGACAGGGGCCCAGATACGCAGTATTTT.

The chain joins TRBV6-5 to TRBJ2-5; 12 nucleotides line up with TRBD2. The CDR3 sequence is 13 residues long. Germline values: CDR1 MNHEY, CDR2 SVGAGI. The J segment lost 5 bases and the V segment lost 7 bases, leaving 2 bases of the junction unmatched. The CDR3 is CASTSGGAETQYF. In DNA form, the CDR3 reads TGTGCCAGCACTAGCGGGGGGGCCGAGACCCAGTACTTC.

The chain joins TRBV7-3 to TRBJ2-3; TRBD2 aligns across 9 bases. V trimming: 2 bases; J trimming: 4 bases; junction bases outside the gene matches: 4. Germline-derived CDR1 and CDR2 are SGHTA and FQGTGA. This CDR3 is built from 15 residues. The CDR3 nucleotides read TGTGCCAGCAGCTTACGCGGGGGGGACTCAGATACGCAGTATTTT. This translates into CASSLRGGDSDTQYF.

The chain is built from TRBV6-5 and TRBJ2-6; maybe TRBD1 (6 bases). The CDR3 spans 15 residues. Germline V gives CDR1 MNHEY, CDR2 SVGAGI. Trimming took off 6 bases at V and 0 bases at J, with 9 bases between the two ends. The CDR3 DNA is TGTGCCAGCAGGGTAGGGGGCTCTGGGGCCAACGTCCTGACTTTC. It is translated as CASRVGGSGANVLTF.

The chain has TRBV7-8 and TRBJ1-6, with D perhaps matching TRBD1 (5 bases). Between the trimmed V and J ends, which lost 4 bases and 6 bases, there was a span of 16 bases. The CDR3 runs to 16 residues. Per germline, CDR1 SGHVS and CDR2 FQNEAQ. The CDR3 nucleotides are TGTGCCAGCAGCTCCGACGGGCAGGGATCTAATTCACCCCTCCACTTT. This gives the protein CASSSDGQGSNSPLHF. Drawing the rest from reference TRBV7-8 and TRBJ1-6, the complete variable domain is GAGVSQSPRYKVAKRGQDVALRCDPISGHVSLFWYQQALGQGPEFLTYFQNEAQLDKSGLPSDRFFAERPEGSVSTLKIQRTQQEDSAVYLCASSSDGQGSNSPLHFGNGTRLTVT.

As DNA, the CDR3 is TGTGCCAGCAAGGGACTAGCGGGGGCCTATAGCTCCTACAATGAGCAGTTCTTC. The encoded protein is CASKGLAGAYSSYNEQFF. The genes are TRBV2 and TRBJ2-1, with 14 positions matching TRBD2. The CDR3 totals 18 residues. The V gene end was trimmed by 7 bases and the J gene end by 0 bases; junction bases not matched to a gene: 8. Germline assignment: CDR1 SNHLY and CDR2 FYNNEI.

The chain recombines TRBV7-2 with TRBJ2-2; possibly TRBD2 for D (6 bases). Looked up from germline, CDR1 is SGHTA and CDR2 is FQGNSA. The CDR3 has 15 residues. V lost 5 bases, J lost 4 bases, and 14 bases lay in between. CDR3 protein: CASSTPGGLTGELFF. CDR3 nucleotide sequence: TGTGCCAGCAGCACCCCCGGAGGGCTCACCGGGGAGCTGTTTTTT.

J is TRBJ1-2 and V is TRBV18; D is ambiguous. The germline V and J ends were trimmed by 3 bases and 2 bases, with 10 bases remaining between them. This CDR3 region has 14 residues. The germline V gene has CDR1 KGHSH and CDR2 LQKENI. CDR3 loop: CASSPRTGNYGYTF. DNA for the CDR3: TGTGCCAGCTCACCGAGGACGGGGAACTATGGCTACACCTTC.

This clone was found once. The V and J genes are TRBV28 and TRBJ1-6, with 11 bases identical to TRBD1. CDR3 length: 15 residues. V shed 6 bases and J 10 bases; nucleotides not matched to a gene: 8. CDR1 is MDHEN and CDR2 is SYDVKM in the germline V gene. The CDR3 coding sequence is TGTGCCAGCAGCCACTCAGGGACAGGGGGATCACCCCTCCACTTT. It specifies CASSHSGTGGSPLHF.

The chain links TRBV3-1 (or the pseudogene TRBV3-2) to TRBJ1-2, with a tentative D call TRBD1 (5 bases). The CDR3 loop spans 16 amino acids. Germline V gene data show CDR1 as LGHDT and CDR2 as YNNKEL (reference sequence). Trimming shortened V by 4 bases and J by 4 bases, and 19 bases separated the two germline ends. As DNA, the CDR3 is TGTGCCAGCAGCCCGGCGTTCGTGCAGGGCCTCTATGGCTACACCTTC. It translates to CASSPAFVQGLYGYTF.

This chain connects TRBV5-1 to TRBJ1-1, with a tentative D call TRBD1 (5 bases). CDR3 length: 16 amino acids. Germline loops: CDR1 SGHRS, CDR2 YFSETQ. V shed 4 bases and J shed 1 base, with 17 bases lying between them. The CDR3 sequence: CASSPEVGATNTEAFF. The DNA for the CDR3 is TGCGCCAGCAGCCCCGAGGTAGGGGCCACGAACACTGAAGCTTTCTTT.

This chain connects TRBV5-1 to TRBJ1-1; tentative D call: TRBD1 (6 bases). Germline V gene sequence: CDR1 SGHRS, CDR2 YFSETQ. V lost 4 bases to trimming and J lost 3 bases, with 16 bases between them. The CDR3 is 15 residues long. CDR3 amino acids: CASSPAGAQDTEAFF. The CDR3 region has the DNA TGCGCCAGCAGCCCGGCAGGGGCCCAGGACACTGAAGCTTTCTTT.

The chain employs TRBV12-3 or TRBV12-4 and TRBJ2-7, with D possibly TRBD2 on 5 matching bases. V was trimmed by 5 bases and J by 3 bases, leaving 11 bases between them. This CDR3 contains 13 residues. The DNA of the CDR3 is TGTGCCAGCAGTCCCGGACTTGACTACGAGCAGTACTTC. This codes for CASSPGLDYEQYF.

DNA of the CDR3: TGTGCCAGTAGTATAGGGGGAGGGGAGAATTCACCCCTCCACTTT. Protein sequence: CASSIGGGENSPLHF. The J gene is TRBJ1-6, the V gene TRBV19; TRBD1 is a possible D gene (5 bases). Germline loops: CDR1 LNHDA, CDR2 SQIVND (reference sequence). The V end lost 1 base, the J end lost 7 bases, and 11 bases lay between the germline ends. The CDR3 length is 15 residues.

In its sample, this clone was seen once. The chain employs TRBV7-9 and TRBJ1-6; the match to TRBD1 covers 10 bases. The CDR3 totals 15 residues. Per the germline V gene, CDR1 is SEHNR and CDR2 is FQNEAQ (reference sequence). V lost 5 bases to trimming and J lost 6 bases; unmatched junction nucleotides: 4. The CDR3 region is CASSDRDRGNSPLHF. CDR3 nucleotide sequence: TGTGCCAGCAGCGATCGGGACAGGGGTAATTCACCCCTCCACTTT.

The chain is built from TRBV3-1 (or the pseudogene TRBV3-2) and TRBJ1-1; 11 nucleotides align to TRBD1. Germline V gene lookup returns CDR1 LGHDT and CDR2 YNNKEL (reference sequence). The CDR3 extends over 16 amino acids. V was pared by 4 bases and J by 8 bases, with 12 bases of the junction left unmatched. CDR3 region: CASSLVPGTGGREAFF. In DNA form, the CDR3 reads TGTGCCAGCAGCCTAGTGCCCGGGACAGGGGGACGAGAAGCTTTCTTT.

The chain uses TRBV19 and TRBJ1-6; no clear D. Looked up from germline, CDR1 is LNHDA and CDR2 is SQIVND (reference sequence). CDR3 length: 15 residues. Trimming removed 7 bases from V and 10 bases from J, with 20 bases in between. The DNA of the CDR3 is TGTGCCAGTACCCCCGGGTCCCGCGGGAACTCACCCCTCCACTTT. Translated: CASTPGSRGNSPLHF. Supplemented by reference TRBV19 and TRBJ1-6, the full variable domain reads DGGITQSPKYLFRKEGQNVTLSCEQNLNHDAMYWYRQDPGQGLRLIYYSQIVNDFQKGDIAEGYSVSREKKESFPLTVTSAQKNPTAFYLCASTPGSRGNSPLHFGNGTRLTVT.

This clone has just one count. V usage is TRBV6-5 and J usage is TRBJ2-3; maybe TRBD2 (6 bases). CDR1 is MNHEY and CDR2 is SVGAGI in the germline V gene. The CDR3 extends over 13 amino acids. V lost 6 bases and J lost 2, with 9 bases in between. The CDR3 DNA is TGTGCCAGCAGGGAGGGGAACACAGATACGCAGTATTTT. This sequence encodes CASREGNTDTQYF.